One and the same sample provided the 5 T cell receptor beta chains below, sequenced in a study of immune reconstitution after stem cell transplant in scleroderma. MiXCR, run by TCRdb on the RT-PCR reads, gives a single entry per CDR3 protein. In the table there are around 1,900 distinct CDR3 sequences, around 17% of which are singletons. The specimen was taken before or after autologous hematopoietic stem cell transplantation (not recorded which). These receptor sequences come from a female donor with systemic sclerosis.

This clonotype was seen at least ten times. The J gene is TRBJ2-2, the V gene TRBV19; D is uncertain. CDR3 length: 12 amino acids. Looked up from germline, CDR1 is LNHDA and CDR2 is SQIVND (reference sequence). V dropped 6 bases and J dropped 6 bases, with 8 bases sitting between them. The CDR3 here is CASRGNPGELFF. In DNA, the CDR3 is TGTGCCAGTAGAGGAAATCCCGGGGAGCTGTTTTTT.

The chain carries TRBV5-5 and TRBJ1-4; 7 bases align to TRBD1. CDR3 length: 15 residues. Trimming cost V 1 base and J 5 bases; bases outside gene matches: 5. The germline V gene has CDR1 SGHKS and CDR2 YYEKEE (reference sequence). The CDR3: CASSLFWDRNEKLFF. DNA of the CDR3: TGTGCCAGCAGCTTGTTCTGGGACAGAAATGAAAAACTGTTTTTT. Full variable domain (missing parts from reference TRBV5-5 and TRBJ1-4): DAGVTQSPTHLIKTRGQQVTLRCSPISGHKSVSWYQQVLGQGPQFIFQYYEKEERGRGNFPDRFSARQFPNYSSELNVNALLLGDSALYLCASSLFWDRNEKLFFGSGTQLSVL.

This chain uses TRBV10-2 with TRBJ2-2, with unresolved D. The CDR3 is 12 amino acids. V dropped 7 bases and J dropped 0 bases, with 3 bases sitting between them. Germline V gene lookup returns CDR1 WSHSY and CDR2 SAAADI. CDR3 DNA: TGCGCCAGCATTCCGAACACCGGGGAGCTGTTTTTT. It specifies CASIPNTGELFF.

CDR3 in amino acids: CASSSKVDFSSYNEQFF. The DNA of the CDR3 is TGTGCCAGCAGCTCCAAGGTGGACTTTAGCTCCTACAATGAGCAGTTCTTC. The V call is TRBV7-2, the J call TRBJ2-1; TRBD2 is a possible D gene (5 bases). V gave up 4 bases and J gave up 0 bases, with 16 bases separating them. Germline assignment: CDR1 SGHTA and CDR2 FQGNSA. The CDR3 totals 17 residues.

In its sample, this clonotype is medium-sized (0.01 to 0.1%). The chain links TRBV5-4 to TRBJ2-3; 10 nucleotides line up with TRBD1. The ends lost 4 bases at V and 5 bases at J; junction bases unmatched: 10. There are 16 residues in the CDR3. The germline gives CDR1 SGHNT, CDR2 YYREEE (reference sequence). CDR3 sequence reads: CASSGTGTGVIDTQYF. As DNA, the CDR3 is TGTGCCAGCAGCGGAACCGGGACAGGGGTTATAGATACGCAGTATTTT. Based on the CDR3 plus reference TRBV5-4 and TRBJ2-3, the full variable domain is ETGVTQSPTHLIKTRGQQVTLRCSSQSGHNTVSWYQQALGQGPQFIFQYYREEENGRGNFPPRFSGLQFPNYSSELNVNALELDDSALYLCASSGTGTGVIDTQYFGPGTRLTVL.